The source of this T cell receptor beta chain is a study of shared clonotypes between healthy human individuals (dated by TCRdb to between 2020 and 2021). The study in broad terms: Two women and a few men aged 18 to 49 years were included in the cohort. For each donor, three plates each were used for CD4 naive and CD4 memory, two plates were used for CD8 naive, and one plate was used for CD8 memory. To estimate repertoire size and how much clonotypes are shared between individuals, the study performed deep sequencing of blood TCR repertoires from about five healthy adults. To increase sequencing depth and limit assay-specific biases, different laboratories used diverse techniques to prepare libraries and sequence TCR repertoires. Per donor, leukapheresis produced somewhere between about 0.85 and 10 billion PBMCs. What the study reported, not specific to this receptor: Clonotypes shared by all four sorted-subset donors showed higher generation probabilities than non-shared clonotypes. Pairwise subsampling led to the expectation that sequencing depth would affect the degree of clonotype sharing among donors. Incomplete sequencing was indicated by rarefaction of sorted-subset datasets, despite the large sequencing depth. Sampling was limited to blood, and TCR repertoires in tissue likely differ from TCR repertoires in blood. Larger estimated clonotype richness was generally found for naive subsets than for memory subsets. The small number of donors limited the genetic and exposure-history diversity represented. About 5% of naive CD4, 3.5% of naive CD8, approximately 2.2% of memory CD4, and 0.4% of memory CD8 clonotypes were shared across a few donors.

The donors were healthy, HIV-negative adults with no recently reported acute infections or vaccinations. Every donor was a Caucasian adult residing in Nashville, Tennessee, USA. CD4+ T cells were enriched by magnetic negative selection; naive cells were then positively selected on CD45RA, and the negative fraction formed the memory subset. Blood was obtained by leukapheresis, after which PBMCs were separated by Ficoll-Histopaque density gradient centrifugation and cryopreserved in liquid nitrogen vapor phase. Analytical flow cytometry was used to check the purity and quantity of every magnetically sorted T cell population. Genomic DNA was isolated from every sorted fraction and measured by UV absorbance on a Nanodrop 2000c. Using the deep immunoSEQ assay, TCR CDR3 regions were amplified from genomic DNA by multiplex PCR. For each cell subset, the extracted genomic DNA was distributed evenly across all wells of several immunoSEQ 96-well plates, and each plate served as one replicate. Each replicate PCR for sorted subsets received roughly 200 ng genomic DNA, equal to about 30,000 T cell genomes. Purified libraries were measured with a Qubit 3.0 fluorometer, size-checked on a Bioanalyzer 2100, and measured again with the KAPA Library Quantification kit. A separate single-read 150-cycle Illumina NextSeq 550 flow cell was used to sequence each immunoSEQ 96-well plate. Per the source publication's procedure: Because only junctional sequences without quality scores were contained in the immunoSEQ output, filtering matching that applied to full-length reads could not be performed. To assign V/J genes and CDR3, sequences were annotated against IMGT germline references using PyIR, a Python wrapper for IgBLAST v1.9. Reads were filtered out if the reads had weak V/J assignments (E-value above 1e-6), no CDR3, stop codons, out-of-frame junctions, or ambiguous translated residues. V3J clonotypes were defined by identical inferred V gene, J gene, and CDR3 amino acid sequence. Percentage overlap between repertoires was calculated by dividing the number of shared unique clonotypes by the size of the smaller repertoire. Repertoire richness was assessed with RTK rarefaction, the Chao1 estimator, and Recon v2.1 estimates of unobserved clonotypes. Generation probabilities were computed with OLGA for all TCRbeta clonotypes obtained by the gDNA method from several donors. TCRdb took over this immuneACCESS table, retaining in-frame rearrangements with V and J assigned. Such tables are incomplete; in checked studies, under half of the missing clones stem from an unresolved V gene, and the remainder is unexplained. V, J and clone size are those of that table, while D and trimming were read from the DNA. A total of 2 million to 3 million clones appear in this sample, roughly 93% of them only once. Roughly 0.36% of the sample lies in the top ten.

Note on this clone: Its recognized antigen is unknown. Nothing much larger sits one base from this clone, and base qualities are not available.

Material: naive CD4+ T cells from PBMCs. The cell subset or site label on this specimen signifies: CD45RA+ positively selected. The TCR sequence derives from a man aged 18 to 29 in good health. Some clones in this sample may be carry-over from other donors' samples.

The sequence in DNA is TGTGCCAGTAGTAAGGGACAGGGGGCCGGAGGCTACACCTTC. This yields the protein CASSKGQGAGGYTF. Recombination connected TRBV19 to TRBJ1-2; 12 of the junction bases match TRBD1. Germline trimming amounts to 4 bases on V and 8 bases on J, with 5 as the count of junction bases outside the gene matches. Via the germline V gene (reference sequence), CDR1 is LNHDA and CDR2 SQIVND. The CDR3 runs 14 amino acids, cysteine and phenylalanine included. Only CDR3 DNA remains: 42 bases, in frame from the first base.